Below are 25 T cell receptor beta chains sequenced from a single sample in a study of T cell responses to AZD1222 COVID-19 vaccine. Produced via immunoSEQ multiplex PCR; TCRdb's table is partial and in-frame only. Among some 170,000 clones listed, 92% were seen once. The specimen comprised peripheral blood, sampled 28 days after the second AZD1222 dose. The receptors derive from an adult who received the AZD1222 COVID-19 vaccine.

The rearrangement uses TRBV3-1 (or the pseudogene TRBV3-2) and TRBJ1-2; D may be TRBD1 (5 bases). The CDR3 is 14 residues long. The V gene lost 4 bases and the J gene lost 7 bases, with 16 bases spanning the gap. CDR1 and CDR2 (germline): LGHDT, YNNKEL (reference sequence). CDR3 nucleotide sequence: TGTGCCAGCAGCCCCCCCGGGAAGGGGCCTGGCTACACCTTC. It encodes CASSPPGKGPGYTF.

The chain combines TRBV6-5 with TRBJ2-7; TRBD1 aligns across 8 bases. The CDR3 extends over 13 amino acids. Germline CDR1 is MNHEY and CDR2 is SVGAGI. Trimming removed 5 bases from V and 3 bases from J; junction bases left unmatched: 3. The CDR3 coding sequence is TGTGCCAGCAGTCGGGACAGGCTCTACGAGCAGTACTTC. Translating it yields CASSRDRLYEQYF.

This chain connects TRBV27 to TRBJ1-1; D ambiguous. The CDR3 runs 13 residues. Germline values: CDR1 MNHEY, CDR2 SMNVEV (reference sequence). The V end lost 3 bases, the J end lost 3 bases, and 8 bases lay between the germline ends. The CDR3 loop is CASSFYAYTEAFF. As DNA, the CDR3 is TGTGCCAGCAGTTTCTACGCTTACACTGAAGCTTTCTTT.

The chain recombines TRBV2 with TRBJ1-3; the D is unclear. The CDR3 covers 13 residues. Trimming pared 6 bases from V and 0 bases from J, leaving 6 bases between. The germline CDR1 and CDR2 sequences are SNHLY and FYNNEI. CDR3 DNA sequence: TGTGCCAGCAGCTGGAGCTCTGGAAACACCATATATTTT. Protein product: CASSWSSGNTIYF. The complete variable domain, with remaining parts taken from reference TRBV2 and TRBJ1-3, reads EPEVTQTPSHQVTQMGQEVILRCVPISNHLYFYWYRQILGQKVEFLVSFYNNEISEKSEIFDDQFSVERPDGSNFTLKIRSTKLEDSAMYFCASSWSSGNTIYFGEGSWLTVV.

The CDR3 sequence is CASSQGTGPSGNTIYF. DNA of the CDR3: TGTGCCAGCAGCCAGGGGACCGGACCCTCTGGAAACACCATATATTTT. The V call is TRBV11-2, the J call TRBJ1-3; weak D call: TRBD1 (6 bases). V lost 5 bases and J 0 bases, leaving 14 bases between the germline ends. The CDR3 is made up of 16 amino acids. CDR1 and CDR2 (germline): SGHAT, FQNNGV.

This rearrangement joins TRBV15 to TRBJ2-3, with 7 bases lining up with TRBD1. Germline lookup yields CDR1 LNHNV and CDR2 YYDKDF (reference sequence). V was clipped by 6 bases and J by 0 bases; unmatched bases: 0. The CDR3 is 13 amino acids. Here the CDR3 reads CATRGQSTDTQYF. CDR3 nucleotides: TGTGCCACCAGGGGACAGAGCACAGATACGCAGTATTTT. Full variable domain (rest looked up from reference TRBV15 and TRBJ2-3): DAMVIQNPRYQVTQFGKPVTLSCSQTLNHNVMYWYQQKSSQAPKLLFHYYDKDFNNEADTPDNFQSRRPNTSFCFLDIRSPGLGDTAMYLCATRGQSTDTQYFGPGTRLTVL.

The chain couples TRBV5-1 to TRBJ2-7; TRBD1 might be the D (6 bases). This CDR3 is built from 15 residues. Germline loops: CDR1 SGHRS, CDR2 YFSETQ. Trimming cost V 0 bases and J 3 bases, with 13 bases left between them. This CDR3 reads CASSLARTADYEQYF. CDR3 in DNA: TGCGCCAGCAGCTTGGCCAGGACAGCGGACTACGAGCAGTACTTC. Combining the CDR3 with reference TRBV5-1 and TRBJ2-7 gives the whole variable domain KAGVTQTPRYLIKTRGQQVTLSCSPISGHRSVSWYQQTPGQGLQFLFEYFSETQRNKGNFPGRFSGRQFSNSRSEMNVSTLELGDSALYLCASSLARTADYEQYFGPGTRLTVT.

This clone was recorded only once. V and J are TRBV10-3 and TRBJ1-4; 8 nucleotides match TRBD1. Trimming cost V 11 bases and J 3 bases; bases outside gene matches: 5. The CDR3 length is 13 residues. Germline-derived CDR1 and CDR2 are ENHRY and SYGVKD. The DNA of the CDR3 is TGTGCCGTTACAGGGGGACCTAATGAAAAACTGTTTTTT. Protein: CAVTGGPNEKLFF.

The chain uses TRBV5-4 and TRBJ1-6, with 9 bases aligning to TRBD1. The CDR3 has 14 amino acids. Germline trimming cut 2 bases from V and 10 bases from J; bases unmatched to any gene: 4. Germline CDR1 SGHNT, CDR2 YYREEE (reference sequence). The CDR3 coding sequence is TGTGCCAGCAGCTTACAGGGGGCATCCTCACCCCTCCACTTT. This sequence encodes CASSLQGASSPLHF.

This chain connects TRBV3-1 (or the pseudogene TRBV3-2) to TRBJ1-1, with a possible D match to TRBD1 (5 bases). This CDR3 contains 14 residues. The germline gives CDR1 LGHDT, CDR2 YNNKEL (reference sequence). The V end lost 0 bases, the J end lost 7 bases, and 12 bases lay between the germline ends. The CDR3 DNA follows: TGTGCCAGCAGCCAAGAGAGCCAGGGTGGTGAAGCTTTCTTT. It is translated as CASSQESQGGEAFF.

The chain combines TRBV5-6 with TRBJ1-6; TRBD1 matches 7 bases. CDR1 and CDR2 (germline): SGHDT, YYEEEE. This CDR3 is 16 amino acids long. V shed 1 base and J 6 bases; nucleotides not matched to a gene: 7. This CDR3 is CASSLYAGGLNSPLHF. CDR3 DNA sequence: TGTGCCAGCAGCTTGTACGCAGGGGGTCTTAATTCACCCCTCCACTTT.

The chain employs TRBV3-1 (or the pseudogene TRBV3-2) and TRBJ2-5; no definite D call. This CDR3 spans 16 amino acids. Trimming pared 0 bases from V and 2 bases from J, leaving 13 bases between. In germline, CDR1 is LGHDT, CDR2 YNNKEL (reference sequence). The CDR3 DNA reads as TGTGCCAGCAGCCAAGAAAAGGGTAAATGGCAAGAGACCCAGTACTTC. Its protein is CASSQEKGKWQETQYF.

The V gene is TRBV5-4, the J gene TRBJ1-2; TRBD1 is a possible D gene (6 bases). CDR3 length: 15 amino acids. The V end was cut by 4 bases, the J end by 4 bases, with 17 bases between. The germline V gene encodes CDR1 SGHNT and CDR2 YYREEE (reference sequence). CDR3 loop: CASSGGRGSTYGYTF. In DNA form, the CDR3 reads TGTGCCAGCAGCGGGGGGCGGGGATCCACCTATGGCTACACCTTC.

This clone has only one observation. The rearrangement links TRBV4-1 to TRBJ1-5; tentative D call: TRBD1 (5 bases). Germline lookup yields CDR1 MGHRA and CDR2 YSYEKL. The CDR3 sequence is 15 residues long. V lost 4 bases, J lost 0 bases, and 10 bases lay in between. The CDR3 region has the DNA TGCGCCAGCAGCCCGGGACGGATTAGCAATCAGCCCCAGCATTTT. Translating gives CASSPGRISNQPQHF.

This rearrangement joins TRBV7-9 to TRBJ1-2; no firm D call. The V end lost 5 bases, the J end lost 2 bases, and 9 bases lay between the germline ends. Germline V gives CDR1 SEHNR, CDR2 FQNEAQ (reference sequence). The CDR3 is made up of 13 amino acids. The CDR3 nucleotides read TGTGCCAGCAGCCCCGGGGAGAACTATGGCTACACCTTC. Protein product: CASSPGENYGYTF.

V is TRBV11-2 and J is TRBJ1-1, with TRBD1 matching over 9 bases. Germline-derived CDR1 and CDR2 are SGHAT and FQNNGV. The CDR3 consists of 15 residues. The junction had 7 bases not matched to a gene; V was cut back by 5 bases and J by 3 bases. Here the CDR3 DNA reads TGTGCCAGCAGCCCCCGGACAGGGGAGGACACTGAAGCTTTCTTT. Amino acids: CASSPRTGEDTEAFF.

This clone was seen only once. The chain uses TRBV6-5 and TRBJ1-2; D unresolved. The V end lost 2 bases, the J end lost 2 bases, and 9 bases lay between the germline ends. CDR3 length: 14 amino acids. The V gene's germline CDR1 is MNHEY and CDR2 SVGAGI. The DNA of the CDR3 is TGTGCCAGCAGTTACCTTCCCACGAACTATGGCTACACCTTC. It yields the protein CASSYLPTNYGYTF.

The chain has TRBV6-5 and TRBJ1-5, with D possibly matching TRBD1 (6 bases). There are 13 residues in the CDR3. Germline CDR1 reads MNHEY; CDR2 reads SVGAGI. The germline V and J ends were trimmed by 2 bases and 12 bases, with 14 bases remaining between them. In DNA, the CDR3 is TGTGCCAGCAGTTACGCCCCGGACAGTCACCAGCATTTT. Encoded protein: CASSYAPDSHQHF.

The V and J genes are TRBV4-2 and TRBJ1-4; no definite D call. V gave up 1 base and J gave up 8 bases, with 5 bases separating them. This CDR3 region has 12 residues. The germline CDR1 and CDR2 sequences are LGHNA and YNFKEQ. The CDR3 loop is CASSQGGEKLFF. CDR3 nucleotide sequence: TGTGCCAGCAGCCAAGGAGGGGAAAAACTGTTTTTT.

This clone appeared once. The V gene is TRBV5-1, the J gene TRBJ2-1; D is perhaps TRBD2 (6 bases). Per germline, CDR1 SGHRS and CDR2 YFSETQ. The V gene lost 4 bases and the J gene lost 0 bases, with 14 bases spanning the gap. This CDR3 spans 16 amino acids. CDR3 DNA sequence: TGCGCCAGCAGCCCAGCGACTAGTTTCTCCTACAATGAGCAGTTCTTC. It specifies CASSPATSFSYNEQFF.

This rearrangement joins TRBV28 to TRBJ1-5, with D unclear. Germline values: CDR1 MDHEN, CDR2 SYDVKM. This CDR3 comprises 11 residues. The ends were cut back, 2 bases at V and 7 bases at J, with 3 bases in the middle. The chain's CDR3 is CASSLGQPQHF. The DNA of the CDR3 is TGTGCCAGCAGTTTAGGCCAGCCCCAGCATTTT.

Worth noting for this clone: A junction boundary mismatches the germline segment, possibly from a read error. The chain employs TRBV7-8 and TRBJ2-5; tentatively, D is TRBD2 (5 bases). The CDR3 is 15 amino acids. CDR1 is SGHVS and CDR2 is FQNEAQ in the germline V gene. The CDR3 reads CASSLAPSYQETQYF. CDR3 nucleotides: TGTGCCAGCAGCCTAGCCCCTAGCTATCAAGAGACCCAGTACTTC.

In regard to this clone: One end of the junction is discordant with germline, which a read error may explain. V gene TRBV7-7 combines with J gene TRBJ2-5, with TRBD1 identical over 9 bases. CDR3 length: 15 amino acids. Germline CDR1 reads SSHAT; CDR2 reads FNYEAQ (reference sequence). The CDR3 is CASSLAGTGSETQYF. The CDR3 DNA reads TGTGCTAGCAGCTTAGCCGGGACAGGGTCAGAGACCCAGTACTTC.

The CDR3 DNA follows: TGTGCCAGCAGCTCGGGACAGGACGGTACTGAAGCTTTCTTT. Translating gives CASSSGQDGTEAFF. This sequence joins TRBV5-4 and TRBJ1-1, with TRBD1 identical over 8 bases. The length of the CDR3 is 14 residues. V shed 3 bases and J 5 bases; nucleotides not matched to a gene: 6. In germline, CDR1 is SGHNT, CDR2 YYREEE (reference sequence). Variable domain in full (rest from reference TRBV5-4 and TRBJ1-1): ETGVTQSPTHLIKTRGQQVTLRCSSQSGHNTVSWYQQALGQGPQFIFQYYREEENGRGNFPPRFSGLQFPNYSSELNVNALELDDSALYLCASSSGQDGTEAFFGQGTRLTVV.

The CDR3 DNA sequence: TGTGCCAGCAGCTACGCGGGGGTGGGTCGCACTGAAGCTTTCTTT. Its protein product is CASSYAGVGRTEAFF. This sequence joins TRBV6-5 and TRBJ1-1; possible D gene TRBD1, 5 bases. The CDR3 extends over 15 amino acids. Germline-derived CDR1 and CDR2 are MNHEY and SVGAGI. Trimming took off 6 bases at V and 4 bases at J, with 18 bases between the two ends.